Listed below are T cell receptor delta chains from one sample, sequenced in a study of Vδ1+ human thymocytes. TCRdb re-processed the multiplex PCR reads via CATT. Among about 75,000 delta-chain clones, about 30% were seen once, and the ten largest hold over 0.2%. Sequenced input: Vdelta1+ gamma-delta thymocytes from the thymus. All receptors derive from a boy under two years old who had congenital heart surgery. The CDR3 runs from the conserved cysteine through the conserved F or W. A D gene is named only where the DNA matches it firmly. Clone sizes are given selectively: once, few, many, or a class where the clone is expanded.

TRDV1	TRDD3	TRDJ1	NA	CALGESPTYWGIREYTDKLIF	TGTGCTCTTGGGGAATCTCCCACGTACTGGGGGATACGAGAGTACACCGATAAACTCATCTTT
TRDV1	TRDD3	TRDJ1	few	CALGELSSLTVWGILGDKLIF	TGTGCTCTTGGGGAACTCTCCTCCTTGACAGTCTGGGGGATACTCGGCGATAAACTCATCTTT
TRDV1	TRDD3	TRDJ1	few	CALGEQRVPGGYRQYTDKLIF	TGTGCTCTTGGGGAGCAACGGGTTCCTGGGGGATACAGGCAGTACACCGATAAACTCATCTTT
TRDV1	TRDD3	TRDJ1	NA	CALGERRRPSLPIYWGISNKLIF	TGTGCTCTTGGGGAACGACGAAGGCCTTCCCTCCCTATCTACTGGGGGATAAGCAATAAACTCATCTTT
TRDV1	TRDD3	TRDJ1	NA	CALGDEIVGDNFHKLIF	TGTGCTCTTGGGGATGAAATTGTGGGGGATAATTTCCATAAACTCATCTTT
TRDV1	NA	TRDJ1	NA	CALGATRLGDPTDKLIF	TGTGCTCTTGGGGCGACGAGGCTTGGGGATCCCACCGATAAACTCATCTTT
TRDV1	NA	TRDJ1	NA	CALGELKVLQVLGAGKLIF	TGTGCTCTTGGGGAACTAAAGGTCCTTCAAGTACTGGGTGCCGGTAAACTCATCTTT
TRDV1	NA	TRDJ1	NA	CALGELHTDKLIF	TGTGCTCTTGGGGAACTCCACACCGATAAACTTATCTTT
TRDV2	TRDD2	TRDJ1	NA	CACDAFLGDPHTDKLIF	TGTGCCTGTGACGCCTTCCTGGGTGATCCCCACACCGATAAACTCATCTTT
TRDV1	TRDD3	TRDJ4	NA	CALGELKHLGGGWGISPGPLIF	TGTGCTCTTGGGGAACTTAAACACTTAGGGGGAGGTTGGGGGATATCCCCCGGGCCCCTGATCTTT
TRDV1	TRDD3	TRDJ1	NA	CALGEPLDWGLNTDKLIF	TGTGCTCTTGGGGAACCTCTTGACTGGGGGTTGAACACCGATAAACTCATCTTT
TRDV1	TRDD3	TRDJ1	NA	CALGELIPIGGYDGRYTDKLIF	TGTGCTCTTGGGGAACTAATACCAATTGGGGGATACGACGGTAGGTACACCGATAAACTCATCTTT
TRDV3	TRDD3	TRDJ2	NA	CASDTGGGKYWGTLTAQLFF	TGTGCCTCCGATACCGGGGGGGGTAAGTACTGGGGAACTTTGACAGCACAACTCTTCTTT
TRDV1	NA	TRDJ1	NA	CALGEPFPIRGETKLIF	TGTGCTCTTGGGGAACCGTTTCCCATTAGGGGAGAGACTAAACTCATCTTT
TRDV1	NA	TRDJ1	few	CALGVNSGGDLMYTDKLIF	TGTGCTCTTGGGGTAAACTCCGGTGGGGACCTGATGTACACCGATAAACTCATCTTC
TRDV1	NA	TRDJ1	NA	CALGEFPPELLYTDKLIF	TGTGCTCTTGGGGAATTTCCGCCGGAACTTCTGTACACCGATAAACTCATCTTT
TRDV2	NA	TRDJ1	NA	CATHGVLVDRYTDKLIF	TGTGCCACTCATGGGGTACTGGTGGACCGGTACACCGATAAACTCATCTTT
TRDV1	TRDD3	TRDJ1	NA	CALGPPLGDIYTDKLIF	TGTGCTCTTGGGCCGCCACTGGGGGATATTTACACCGATAAACTCATCTTT
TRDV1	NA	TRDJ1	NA	CALGEPEGGRSYLFRRIGDKLIF	TGTGCTCTTGGGGAACCCGAGGGGGGGAGATCCTACCTGTTTCGACGTATTGGCGATAAACTCATCTTT
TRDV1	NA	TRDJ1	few	CALGEGFSGLPTSWGADKLIF	TGTGCTCTTGGGGAAGGCTTTTCAGGGCTTCCTACGTCCTGGGGGGCAGATAAACTCATCTTT
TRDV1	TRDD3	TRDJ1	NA	CALGVDLGDHRPSRPYDKLIF	TGTGCTCTTGGGGTTGATCTGGGGGACCATAGACCCTCGCGTCCGTACGATAAACTCATCTTT
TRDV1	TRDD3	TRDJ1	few	CALGERRAQNWGIHKLIF	TGTGCTCTTGGGGAACGCCGGGCCCAAAACTGGGGGATTCATAAACTCATCTTT
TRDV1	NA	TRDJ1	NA	CALGDLTGVGCTDKLIF	TGTGCTCTTGGGGACCTTACGGGGGTGGGGTGCACCGATAAACTCATCTTT
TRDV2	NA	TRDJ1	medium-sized	CACDTRITDKLIF	TGTGCCTGTGACACTCGGATCACCGATAAACTCATCTTT
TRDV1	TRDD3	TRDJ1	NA	CALGELVLLPNTGGYPPYTDKLIF	TGTGCTCTTGGGGAACTAGTCCTTCTACCTAATACTGGGGGATACCCCCCTTACACCGATAAACTCATCTTT
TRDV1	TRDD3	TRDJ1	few	CALGELTGARAGDTRGKLIF	TGTGCTCTTGGGGAACTCACCGGTGCTCGGGCGGGGGATACGCGAGGTAAACTCATCTTT
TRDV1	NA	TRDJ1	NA	CALGEYRGALAATDKLIF	TGTGCTCTTGGGGAATATAGGGGTGCCTTGGCGGCGACCGATAAACTCATCTTT